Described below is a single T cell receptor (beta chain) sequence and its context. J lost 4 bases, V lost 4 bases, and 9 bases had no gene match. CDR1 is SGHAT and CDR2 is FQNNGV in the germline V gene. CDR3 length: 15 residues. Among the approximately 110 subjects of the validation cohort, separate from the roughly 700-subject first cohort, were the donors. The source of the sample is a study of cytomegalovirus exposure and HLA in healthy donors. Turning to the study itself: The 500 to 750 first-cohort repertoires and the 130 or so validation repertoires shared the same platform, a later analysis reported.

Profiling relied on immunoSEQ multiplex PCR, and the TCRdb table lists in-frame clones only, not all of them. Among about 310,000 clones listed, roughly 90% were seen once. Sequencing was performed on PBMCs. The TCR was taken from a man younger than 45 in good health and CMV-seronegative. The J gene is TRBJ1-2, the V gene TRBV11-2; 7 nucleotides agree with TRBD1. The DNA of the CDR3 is TGTGCCAGCAGCTCAACAGGGGCAGGGCGCTATGGCTACACCTTC. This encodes CASSSTGAGRYGYTF.